A selection of T cell receptor beta chains follows, all from one sample in a study of T cell responses to AZD1222 COVID-19 vaccine. The data were produced by immunoSEQ multiplex PCR, yet TCRdb's version contains in-frame clones alone and is incomplete. Seen here are 150,000 or so clones, about nine tenths observed once, and the top ten hold about 7%. The sample consisted of peripheral blood, taken after recovery from COVID-19. These TCRs come from an adult who had recovered from COVID-19. Each CDR3 is given with its conserved first and last residue. Each record gives: D gene, J gene, clone size, V gene, CDR3 DNA, CDR3 protein. D genes are given only for firm matches. The size of a clone is reported for some rows only, either as once, few or many, or as a class for expanded clones.

d_gene: TRBD2
j_gene: TRBJ2-7
abundance: -
v_gene: TRBV5-4
CDR3nt: TGTGCCAGCAGCCTCGGACTAGCGGGAGGCTCCGAGCAGTACTTC
CDR3aa: CASSLGLAGGSEQYF

d_gene: -
j_gene: TRBJ2-3
abundance: -
v_gene: TRBV19
CDR3nt: TGTGCCAGTAGTATGATGACTATCACAGATACGCAGTATTTT
CDR3aa: CASSMMTITDTQYF

d_gene: -
j_gene: TRBJ2-1
abundance: -
v_gene: TRBV7-9
CDR3nt: TGTGCCAGCAGCTTAGCACAACGGGCACATGAGCAGTTCTTC
CDR3aa: CASSLAQRAHEQFF

d_gene: TRBD1
j_gene: TRBJ2-7
abundance: -
v_gene: TRBV2
CDR3nt: TGTGCCAGCAGGACAGGGTTCGAGCAGTACTTC
CDR3aa: CASRTGFEQYF

d_gene: TRBD1
j_gene: TRBJ2-2
abundance: once
v_gene: TRBV19
CDR3nt: TGTGCCAGTATCCAGGCAGGGGGCAACACCGGGGAGCTGTTTTTT
CDR3aa: CASIQAGGNTGELFF

d_gene: -
j_gene: TRBJ2-7
abundance: -
v_gene: TRBV3-1/TRBV3-2
CDR3nt: TGTGCCAGCAGCCCCGGGTACGAGCAGTACTTC
CDR3aa: CASSPGYEQYF

d_gene: -
j_gene: TRBJ2-7
abundance: once
v_gene: TRBV29-1
CDR3nt: TGCAGCGTTGGTGTGGGGGTGCACGAGCAGTACTTC
CDR3aa: CSVGVGVHEQYF

d_gene: -
j_gene: TRBJ2-7
abundance: -
v_gene: TRBV10-1
CDR3nt: TGCGCCAGCAGTGAGTCCGGCGGTACTTACGAGCAGTACTTC
CDR3aa: CASSESGGTYEQYF

d_gene: -
j_gene: TRBJ1-2
abundance: -
v_gene: TRBV5-1
CDR3nt: TGCGCCAGCAGCTTGGGGGATGTAGATTATGGCTACACCTTC
CDR3aa: CASSLGDVDYGYTF

d_gene: -
j_gene: TRBJ2-7
abundance: -
v_gene: TRBV4-1
CDR3nt: TGCGCCAGCAGCCAACGCTCCTACGAGCAGTACTTC
CDR3aa: CASSQRSYEQYF

d_gene: TRBD2
j_gene: TRBJ2-5
abundance: once
v_gene: TRBV2
CDR3nt: TGTGCCAGCAGCCTGACTAGCGGGGGCTCCTCCAGAGCGACCCAGTACTTC
CDR3aa: CASSLTSGGSSRATQYF

d_gene: -
j_gene: TRBJ1-1
abundance: -
v_gene: TRBV2
CDR3nt: TGTGCCAGCAAGTGGGGGAACACTGAAGCTTTCTTT
CDR3aa: CASKWGNTEAFF

d_gene: -
j_gene: TRBJ1-2
abundance: -
v_gene: TRBV6-1
CDR3nt: TGTGCCAGCAGTGAAGCCCCCGGGAATAACTATGGCTACACCTTC
CDR3aa: CASSEAPGNNYGYTF

d_gene: -
j_gene: TRBJ2-7
abundance: -
v_gene: TRBV4-1
CDR3nt: TGCGCCAGCAGCCATCGACTCGGGGATTACGAGCAGTACTTC
CDR3aa: CASSHRLGDYEQYF

d_gene: -
j_gene: TRBJ2-3
abundance: -
v_gene: TRBV7-8
CDR3nt: TGTGCCAGCAGCTTAGCACCCCCCTACACAGATACGCAGTATTTT
CDR3aa: CASSLAPPYTDTQYF

d_gene: TRBD1
j_gene: TRBJ2-7
abundance: -
v_gene: TRBV7-9
CDR3nt: TGTGCCAGCAGCTTAGGAGGGGGCAGGGGCGAGCAGTACTTC
CDR3aa: CASSLGGGRGEQYF

d_gene: -
j_gene: TRBJ1-1
abundance: -
v_gene: TRBV6-5
CDR3nt: TGTGCCAGCGCTTTAAAAGGGGGGAACACTGAAGCTTTCTTT
CDR3aa: CASALKGGNTEAFF

d_gene: -
j_gene: TRBJ2-3
abundance: once
v_gene: TRBV6-5
CDR3nt: TGTGCCATCTCGGTCGGAGGGAGCACAGATACGCAGTATTTT
CDR3aa: CAISVGGSTDTQYF

d_gene: -
j_gene: TRBJ2-1
abundance: -
v_gene: TRBV9
CDR3nt: TGTGCCAGCAGCGTAGACGGGAAAGGGAATGAGCAGTTCTTC
CDR3aa: CASSVDGKGNEQFF

d_gene: -
j_gene: TRBJ2-7
abundance: -
v_gene: TRBV5-5
CDR3nt: TGTGCCAGCAGCTACGGGCCATACGAGCAGTACTTC
CDR3aa: CASSYGPYEQYF

d_gene: TRBD1
j_gene: TRBJ2-7
abundance: medium-sized
v_gene: TRBV2
CDR3nt: TGTGCCAGCTTGACCGGGACAGGGCCGCCTCTGCTGCGCGAGCAGTACTTC
CDR3aa: CASLTGTGPPLLREQYF

d_gene: TRBD1
j_gene: TRBJ2-5
abundance: -
v_gene: TRBV9
CDR3nt: TGTGCCAGCAGCGTAGGTGGGACAGGGGCGGAGACCCAGTACTTC
CDR3aa: CASSVGGTGAETQYF

d_gene: -
j_gene: TRBJ2-5
abundance: once
v_gene: TRBV7-2
CDR3nt: TGTGCCAGCAGCTTAGTGGGACACCCTCAAGAGACCCAGTACTTC
CDR3aa: CASSLVGHPQETQYF

d_gene: -
j_gene: TRBJ2-7
abundance: -
v_gene: TRBV21-1
CDR3nt: TGTGCCAGCAGCAAAGCGCTAGGGACACGGAGCTCCTACGAGCAGTACTTC
CDR3aa: CASSKALGTRSSYEQYF

d_gene: TRBD1
j_gene: TRBJ1-2
abundance: -
v_gene: TRBV12-5
CDR3nt: TGTGCTAGTGGTTTGGTAATAGGCGCAGGGGGCGAGGATGGCTACACCTTC
CDR3aa: CASGLVIGAGGEDGYTF

d_gene: -
j_gene: TRBJ2-1
abundance: once
v_gene: TRBV3-1/TRBV3-2
CDR3nt: TGTGCCAGCAGCCAAAGAAGGAGCAATGAGCAGTTCTTC
CDR3aa: CASSQRRSNEQFF

d_gene: -
j_gene: TRBJ2-3
abundance: -
v_gene: TRBV12-5
CDR3nt: TGTGCTAGTCAAGTAGGGGGCACAGATACGCAGTATTTT
CDR3aa: CASQVGGTDTQYF

d_gene: TRBD1
j_gene: TRBJ2-3
abundance: -
v_gene: TRBV5-5
CDR3nt: TGTGCCAGCAGCCAACAGGGGGGAGGCACAGATACGCAGTATTTT
CDR3aa: CASSQQGGGTDTQYF

d_gene: TRBD2
j_gene: TRBJ2-3
abundance: -
v_gene: TRBV7-3
CDR3nt: TGTGCCAGCAGCTTAGACGGGGGGGTCAGTGATACGCAGTATTTT
CDR3aa: CASSLDGGVSDTQYF

d_gene: -
j_gene: TRBJ2-5
abundance: -
v_gene: TRBV7-2
CDR3nt: TGTGCCAGCCGAGCCGGCCTAGCTGGAGAGACCCAGTACTTC
CDR3aa: CASRAGLAGETQYF

d_gene: -
j_gene: TRBJ1-1
abundance: -
v_gene: TRBV7-6
CDR3nt: TGTGCCAGCAGCTCGACGACAGAGCTCACTGAAGCTTTCTTT
CDR3aa: CASSSTTELTEAFF

d_gene: -
j_gene: TRBJ1-5
abundance: -
v_gene: TRBV6-2/TRBV6-3
CDR3nt: TGTGCCAGCAGTTCTACAGGGCTCAATCAGCCCCAGCATTTT
CDR3aa: CASSSTGLNQPQHF

d_gene: -
j_gene: TRBJ1-5
abundance: -
v_gene: TRBV14
CDR3nt: TGTGTCAGCAGCCAAGGACTTGATCAGCCCCAGCATTTT
CDR3aa: CVSSQGLDQPQHF

d_gene: -
j_gene: TRBJ2-7
abundance: -
v_gene: TRBV19
CDR3nt: TGTGCCAGTAGTATAACGGGCGGGAACTACGAGCAGTACTTC
CDR3aa: CASSITGGNYEQYF

d_gene: -
j_gene: TRBJ2-3
abundance: -
v_gene: TRBV27
CDR3nt: TGTGCCAGCAGTTTAATGCCGCGGGTCAGGGCAGATACGCAGTATTTT
CDR3aa: CASSLMPRVRADTQYF

d_gene: -
j_gene: TRBJ2-3
abundance: once
v_gene: TRBV5-1
CDR3nt: TGCGCCAGCAGCTTCACGGATACGCAGTATTTT
CDR3aa: CASSFTDTQYF

d_gene: -
j_gene: TRBJ2-1
abundance: -
v_gene: TRBV7-2
CDR3nt: TGTGCCAGCAGCCATCGGCGAGGGGCCTCCTACAATGAGCAGTTCTTC
CDR3aa: CASSHRRGASYNEQFF

d_gene: -
j_gene: TRBJ1-1
abundance: -
v_gene: TRBV6-2/TRBV6-3
CDR3nt: TGTGCCAGCAGTAAGGAGCCGACCCGGGCCAAGGAAGCTTTCTTT
CDR3aa: CASSKEPTRAKEAFF

d_gene: -
j_gene: TRBJ1-4
abundance: -
v_gene: TRBV5-5
CDR3nt: TGTGCCAGCAGCTTGGAGGGCTCGGGGGAAAAACTGTTTTTT
CDR3aa: CASSLEGSGEKLFF

d_gene: TRBD1
j_gene: TRBJ1-1
abundance: -
v_gene: TRBV4-2
CDR3nt: TGTGCCAGCAGCCAAGAAAGCACAGGGGTGGCCACTGAAGCTTTCTTT
CDR3aa: CASSQESTGVATEAFF

d_gene: -
j_gene: TRBJ1-5
abundance: -
v_gene: TRBV27
CDR3nt: TGTGCCAGCAGTAAGCAGGGACAACCCAATCAGCCCCAGCATTTT
CDR3aa: CASSKQGQPNQPQHF

d_gene: TRBD2
j_gene: TRBJ2-2
abundance: -
v_gene: TRBV9
CDR3nt: TGTGCCAGCAGCCCCTGGACTAGCGGGATCGCCGGGGAGCTGTTTTTT
CDR3aa: CASSPWTSGIAGELFF

d_gene: TRBD1
j_gene: TRBJ1-2
abundance: -
v_gene: TRBV12-5
CDR3nt: TGTGCTAGTGGTCCCGCAAGGGACAGGGGATACGGCTACACCTTC
CDR3aa: CASGPARDRGYGYTF

d_gene: -
j_gene: TRBJ2-7
abundance: -
v_gene: TRBV6-1
CDR3nt: TGTGCCAGCAGTGAACATCCAGGGGGAGGTTCGTACGAGCAGTACTTC
CDR3aa: CASSEHPGGGSYEQYF

d_gene: -
j_gene: TRBJ1-1
abundance: -
v_gene: TRBV6-2/TRBV6-3
CDR3nt: TGTGCCAGCAGTTACTCTGGGACCCTGGCCAATGAAGCTTTCTTT
CDR3aa: CASSYSGTLANEAFF

d_gene: TRBD1
j_gene: TRBJ2-1
abundance: -
v_gene: TRBV5-1
CDR3nt: TGCGCCAGCAGCGCGGGACAGGGGTGGAATGAGCAGTTCTTC
CDR3aa: CASSAGQGWNEQFF